Presented here are 12 T cell receptor beta chains from one specimen sequenced in a study of shared clonotypes between healthy human individuals. The assay was immunoSEQ multiplex PCR, and TCRdb's table has in-frame clones only and misses some. Seen here are about 980,000 clones, 76% observed once, and the top ten hold about 1.5%. Specimen: memory CD4+ T cells sorted from blood. The sample's subset: CD45RA-negative fraction. The receptors originated from a man younger than 30 in good health.

This chain links TRBV16 with TRBJ2-1; D perhaps matches TRBD2 (6 bases). Trimming left V 2 bases short and J 0 bases short, with 8 bases between. The CDR3 sequence is 15 residues long. Germline V gives CDR1 KGHSY, CDR2 FQNENV. The CDR3 sequence: CASSQTSRSYNEQFF. The CDR3 DNA reads TGTGCCAGCAGCCAAACTAGCCGCTCCTACAATGAGCAGTTCTTC.

The chain uses TRBV29-1 and TRBJ1-1; no clear D. Trimming removed 4 bases from V and 2 bases from J, with 17 bases in between. The CDR3 runs 15 residues. The germline gives CDR1 SQVTM, CDR2 ANQGSEA. In DNA, the CDR3 is TGCAGCGTTGTAGGGTCATTAACCTTAAACACTGAAGCTTTCTTT. This encodes CSVVGSLTLNTEAFF. Combining the CDR3 with reference TRBV29-1 and TRBJ1-1 gives the whole variable domain SAVISQKPSRDICQRGTSLTIQCQVDSQVTMMFWYRQQPGQSLTLIATANQGSEATYESGFVIDKFPISRPNLTFSTLTVSNMSPEDSSIYLCSVVGSLTLNTEAFFGQGTRLTVV.

The rearrangement links TRBV5-1 to TRBJ2-7; TRBD2 aligns across 8 bases. Germline CDR1 SGHRS, CDR2 YFSETQ. J lost 3 bases, V lost 0 bases, and 5 bases had no gene match. This CDR3 is 15 amino acids long. CDR3 protein: CASSLAGGIHYEQYF. The CDR3 DNA reads as TGCGCCAGCAGCTTGGCGGGAGGGATTCACTACGAGCAGTACTTC.

The rearrangement joins TRBV6-1 to TRBJ2-3; the match to TRBD1 covers 7 bases. J gave up 2 bases and V 7 bases, and 9 bases lay outside the gene matches. Germline CDR1 and CDR2: MNHNS and SASEGT. The CDR3 runs to 15 residues. The CDR3 DNA is TGTGCCAGCACCCTTGACAGGGTCCCCACAGATACGCAGTATTTT. Its protein is CASTLDRVPTDTQYF.

V gene TRBV18 combines with J gene TRBJ1-1, with a tentative D call TRBD1 (5 bases). V lost 0 bases and J 4 bases, leaving 12 bases between the germline ends. Germline V gene sequence: CDR1 KGHSH, CDR2 LQKENI. The CDR3 consists of 15 residues. The CDR3 DNA is TGTGCCAGCTCACCACCCAGGGCTTGGGCCACTGAAGCTTTCTTT. It encodes CASSPPRAWATEAFF.

This chain uses TRBV5-5 with TRBJ2-3, with TRBD2 matching over 10 bases. J was trimmed by 4 bases and V by 0 bases; bases with no gene match: 11. Germline values: CDR1 SGHKS, CDR2 YYEKEE (reference sequence). The CDR3 is made up of 18 amino acids. The CDR3 region is CASSLGELAGVGADTQYF. The CDR3 DNA sequence: TGTGCCAGCAGCTTGGGAGAGCTAGCGGGAGTGGGGGCAGATACGCAGTATTTT.

CDR3 sequence: CASSLVEGYDGYTF. In DNA form, the CDR3 reads TGTGCCAGCAGCTTAGTTGAGGGGTATGATGGCTACACCTTC. The V and J genes are TRBV7-9 and TRBJ1-2; D possibly corresponds to TRBD1 (5 bases). The V gene's germline CDR1 is SEHNR and CDR2 FQNEAQ (reference sequence). Trimming pared 1 base from V and 6 bases from J, leaving 12 bases between. The CDR3 extends over 14 amino acids.

V is TRBV29-1 and J is TRBJ2-1; D might be TRBD1 (6 bases). Germline V lookup: CDR1 SQVTM, CDR2 ANQGSEA. V shed 7 bases and J shed 2 bases, with 12 bases lying between them. This CDR3 region has 13 residues. CDR3 nucleotide sequence: TGCAGCGAACAACAGGGTACCTACAATGAGCAGTTCTTC. Translated, it gives CSEQQGTYNEQFF.

This chain connects TRBV7-2 to TRBJ2-4; 11 nucleotides match TRBD2. Losses at the gene ends were 5 bases for V and 11 bases for J; bases not matched to a gene: 8. This CDR3 has 14 amino acids. Germline V gives CDR1 SGHTA, CDR2 FQGNSA. The CDR3 DNA follows: TGTGCCAGCAGCGAACGGGGACTAGCGGCCGTTCAGTACTTC. Protein sequence: CASSERGLAAVQYF. The variable domain in full, completed from reference TRBV7-2 and TRBJ2-4, reads GAGVSQSPSNKVTEKGKDVELRCDPISGHTALYWYRQSLGQGLEFLIYFQGNSAPDKSGLPSDRFSAERTGGSVSTLTIQRTQQEDSAVYLCASSERGLAAVQYFGAGTRLSVL.

The chain carries TRBV4-3 and TRBJ1-4; D is ambiguous. V was shortened by 4 bases and J by 5 bases, with 8 bases between the two germline ends. CDR1 and CDR2 from the germline V gene are LGHNA and YSLEER. CDR3 length: 13 residues. The CDR3: CASSRGLNEKLFF. The CDR3 DNA is TGCGCCAGCAGCCGCGGGCTAAATGAAAAACTGTTTTTT.

The genes are TRBV6-1 and TRBJ1-5; D may be TRBD1 (6 bases). This CDR3 spans 13 amino acids. V lost 6 bases, J lost 9 bases, and 15 bases lay in between. Germline assignment: CDR1 MNHNS and CDR2 SASEGT. CDR3 in amino acids: CASRGQPAGPQHF. The DNA for the CDR3 is TGTGCCAGCAGAGGACAGCCCGCAGGGCCCCAGCATTTT.

This rearrangement joins TRBV6-5 to TRBJ2-7, with no clear D. Trimming took 4 bases from V and 6 from J, leaving 16 bases between them. The CDR3 contains 14 residues. Germline V gene lookup returns CDR1 MNHEY and CDR2 SVGAGI. The CDR3 is CASSLVEQVPEQYF. CDR3 DNA: TGTGCCAGCAGTTTAGTGGAGCAGGTCCCCGAGCAGTACTTC.